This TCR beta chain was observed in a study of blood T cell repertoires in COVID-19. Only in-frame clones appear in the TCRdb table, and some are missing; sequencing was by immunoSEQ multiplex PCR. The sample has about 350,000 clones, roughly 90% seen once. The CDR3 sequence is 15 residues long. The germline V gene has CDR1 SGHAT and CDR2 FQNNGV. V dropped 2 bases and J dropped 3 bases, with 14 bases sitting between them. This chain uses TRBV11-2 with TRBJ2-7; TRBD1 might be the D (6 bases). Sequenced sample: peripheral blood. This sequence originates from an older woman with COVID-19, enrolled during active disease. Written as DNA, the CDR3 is TGTGCCAGCAGCTTATCCCAGGGGAAGGGCTACGAGCAGTACTTC. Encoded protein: CASSLSQGKGYEQYF.